The 15 T cell receptor beta chains in this list originate from one sample, sequenced in a study of CD8 T cells in Susac syndrome. Roughly 0.45 to 1 ug RNA was reverse transcribed with random hexamers. TCRdb reanalysed the immunoSEQ multiplex PCR reads using MiXCR and keeps one entry per CDR3 protein. The sample has 45,000 to 55,000 distinct CDR3 sequences, more than 85% seen once. Material for sequencing was CD8+ T cells from PBMCs. These receptors were obtained from a human donor in good health.

This chain links TRBV4-1 with TRBJ2-5; 7 nucleotides agree with TRBD2. The CDR3 totals 17 residues. Germline V gene lookup returns CDR1 MGHRA and CDR2 YSYEKL. Trimming removed 1 base from V and 4 bases from J; junction bases left unmatched: 12. CDR3 in DNA: TGCGCCAGCAGCCAAGGGGCGGGAGCTTTAGGGAGAGAGACCCAGTACTTC. Amino acids: CASSQGAGALGRETQYF.

In its sample, this clonotype was seen a few times. The chain uses TRBV28 and TRBJ2-7; the D gene is possibly TRBD1 (5 bases). Trimming took off 5 bases at V and 3 bases at J, with 17 bases between the two ends. CDR1 MDHEN and CDR2 SYDVKM come from the germline V gene. The CDR3 is 15 residues long. CDR3 sequence: CASSPPRDSHYEQYF. CDR3 DNA: TGTGCCAGCAGTCCCCCCCGAGACAGCCACTACGAGCAGTACTTC.

This chain links TRBV14 with TRBJ2-7; a weak D match, TRBD1 (5 bases). Looked up from germline, CDR1 is SGHDN and CDR2 is FVKESK. CDR3 length equals 12 residues. Deletions cut 2 bases from V and 6 bases from J, with 8 bases between. The CDR3 spells CASSQRGSEQYF. The CDR3 DNA reads as TGTGCCAGCAGCCAAAGGGGTAGCGAGCAGTACTTC.

The chain couples TRBV7-2 to TRBJ2-7; no definite D call. V shed 5 bases and J shed 6 bases, with 14 bases lying between them. CDR1 is SGHTA, CDR2 FQGNSA, per germline. This CDR3 contains 13 residues. CDR3: CASSEPPLLEQYF. As DNA, the CDR3 is TGTGCCAGCAGCGAGCCCCCATTACTCGAGCAGTACTTC. The full variable domain, rest sourced from reference TRBV7-2 and TRBJ2-7, is GAGVSQSPSNKVTEKGKDVELRCDPISGHTALYWYRQSLGQGLEFLIYFQGNSAPDKSGLPSDRFSAERTGGSVSTLTIQRTQQEDSAVYLCASSEPPLLEQYFGPGTRLTVT.

The sample holds one count of this clonotype. This chain links TRBV29-1 with TRBJ2-3, with a tentative D call TRBD2 (6 bases). CDR1 SQVTM and CDR2 ANQGSEA come from the germline V gene. The germline V and J ends were trimmed by 8 bases and 2 bases, with 14 bases remaining between them. The CDR3 length is 13 residues. The CDR3 spells CSPYSGSTDTQYF. Written as DNA, the CDR3 is TGCAGCCCCTATAGCGGATCCACAGATACGCAGTATTTT.

CDR3 sequence (DNA): TGTGCCAGTCGCCCGGGGTATAGCAATCAGCCCCAGCATTTT. Residues: CASRPGYSNQPQHF. The chain joins TRBV27 to TRBJ1-5; D not resolved. The CDR3 extends over 14 amino acids. Germline V CDR1 and CDR2: MNHEY, SMNVEV (reference sequence). V was trimmed by 9 bases and J by 0 bases, leaving 12 bases between them.

The chain carries TRBV23-1 and TRBJ2-7; possible D gene TRBD2, 5 bases. Being an ORF, TRBV23-1 has a function that is uncertain. The CDR3 sequence is 13 residues long. In DNA form, the CDR3 reads TGCCCTCATGTAAGCCGAGGGTTGTACGAGCAGTACTTC. Amino acid sequence: CPHVSRGLYEQYF.

The genes are TRBV5-4 and TRBJ2-3; D is uncertain. The CDR3 covers 12 residues. V lost 4 bases and J lost 4, with 7 bases in between. Germline V gene lookup returns CDR1 SGHNT and CDR2 YYREEE (reference sequence). The CDR3 protein is CASSALPDTQYF. The CDR3, as DNA: TGTGCCAGCAGCGCCCTACCAGATACGCAGTATTTT.

This chain joins TRBV15 and TRBJ2-2, with unresolved D. Germline V gene lookup returns CDR1 LNHNV and CDR2 YYDKDF (reference sequence). Trimming removed 6 bases at V and 4 bases at J, with 6 bases between. This CDR3 has 12 residues. The CDR3 region has the DNA TGTGCCACCAGGACCGTCACCGGGGAGCTGTTTTTT. Amino acid sequence: CATRTVTGELFF.

The genes are TRBV28 and TRBJ2-3, with 14 bases that match TRBD2. Losses at the gene ends were 5 bases for V and 3 bases for J; bases not matched to a gene: 7. CDR1 is MDHEN and CDR2 is SYDVKM in the germline V gene. The length of the CDR3 is 17 residues. The CDR3 region has the DNA TGTGCCAGCAGTGGGGGACTAGCGGGAGTCGGAACAGATACGCAGTATTTT. Its protein product is CASSGGLAGVGTDTQYF.

The V gene is TRBV27, the J gene TRBJ2-2; possible D gene TRBD2, 6 bases. The CDR3 covers 16 residues. V was shortened by 5 bases and J by 5 bases, with 18 bases between the two germline ends. Germline CDR1 MNHEY, CDR2 SMNVEV (reference sequence). Written as DNA, the CDR3 is TGTGCCAGCAGTCCCCTCGACCTGGAGGGGACCGGGGAGCTGTTTTTT. Its protein product is CASSPLDLEGTGELFF.

The chain carries TRBV3-1 and TRBJ2-7; 8 bases map to TRBD1. Germline values: CDR1 LGHDT, CDR2 YNNKEL (reference sequence). CDR3 size: 15 residues. With V trimmed by 2 bases and J by 2 bases, 5 bases remained unmatched. CDR3 bases: TGTGCCAGCAGCCAATACAGGGGGTCGGCCTACGAGCAGTACTTC. This codes for CASSQYRGSAYEQYF.

This sequence joins TRBV29-1 and TRBJ2-4; 7 bases line up with TRBD2. The CDR3 loop spans 15 amino acids. With 1 base clipped from V and 6 bases from J, the junction kept 9 bases outside the gene matches. The germline V gene has CDR1 SQVTM and CDR2 ANQGSEA. CDR3 in amino acids: CSVEGKGSGTNIQYF. The CDR3 bases are TGCAGCGTTGAAGGGAAAGGAAGCGGGACAAACATTCAGTACTTC.

The rearrangement joins TRBV29-1 to TRBJ2-1; 8 positions match TRBD2. Germline assignment: CDR1 SQVTM and CDR2 ANQGSEA. The CDR3 loop spans 13 amino acids. V shed 6 bases and J 6 bases; nucleotides not matched to a gene: 7. This chain's CDR3 is CSVAGDSFNEQFF. CDR3 nucleotides: TGCAGCGTAGCGGGAGACTCGTTCAATGAGCAGTTCTTC.

Comments on this clonotype: An end of the junction does not agree with germline; a read error may underlie this. The chain is built from TRBV23-1 and TRBJ2-5, with D tentatively TRBD1 or TRBD2 (5 bases each). TRBV23-1 is filed as an ORF, its function uncertain. There are 13 residues in the CDR3. CDR3 in amino acids: CVSSAPRGETQYF. CDR3 nucleotide sequence: TGCGTCAGCTCGGCACCGAGGGGCGAGACCCAGTACTTC.